This TCR beta chain derives from a study of radiation and T cells in renal cell carcinoma. Sequenced by immunoSEQ multiplex PCR; TCRdb stores in-frame clones only, minus some. The sample records roughly 100,000 clones, roughly 88% being singletons. Indicated time point: blood 4 weeks post-SBRT, at nephrectomy. Treatment described: 15 Gy SBRT to primary tumor, nephrectomy 4 weeks later. The CDR3 sequence is 13 residues long. The ends lost 7 bases at V and 8 bases at J; junction bases unmatched: 13. Germline V gene lookup returns CDR1 GTSNPN and CDR2 SVGIG (reference sequence). The receptor was derived from a man in his sixties with renal cell carcinoma. Sequencing was performed on blood, taken from a patient whose treatment included radiotherapy and nephrectomy. This chain joins TRBV30 and TRBJ1-2; TRBD1 aligns across 7 bases. The CDR3 DNA is TGTGCCTCTGGTCGGGACAGACCTCAGGGCTACACCTTC. Amino acid sequence: CASGRDRPQGYTF. The whole variable domain, remainder taken from reference TRBV30 and TRBJ1-2, is SQTIHQWPATLVQPVGSPLSLECTVEGTSNPNLYWYRQAAGRGLQLLFYSVGIGQISSEVPQNLSASRPQDRQFILSSKKLLLSDSGFYLCASGRDRPQGYTFGSGTRLTVV.